This T cell receptor (beta chain) came from a study of shared clonotypes between healthy human individuals. Study-wide background: Used for every donor were three CD4 naive, three CD4 memory, two CD8 naive and one CD8 memory plate. Study-wide results and limits: The represented genetic and exposure-history diversity was limited by the small number of donors. Clonotypes shared by all four donors outscored non-shared clonotypes in generation probability.

Naive CD8 cells lacked CD45RO and underwent positive selection for CCR7, leaving out terminally differentiated effector memory CD45RA+ cells. For this clone: Its specificity is unknown. Other DNA sequences in the same sample also yield this CDR3.

Trimming left V 5 bases short and J 1 base short, with 18 bases between. This CDR3 spans 16 amino acids. Germline V lookup: CDR1 MNHEY, CDR2 SMNVEV (reference sequence). In the original processing: ImmunoSEQ output held junction-only sequences without quality scores, so filtering differed. Profiled with immunoSEQ multiplex PCR; TCRdb holds only in-frame clones, not every one. That table furnishes V, J and clone size, whereas the DNA furnished D and trimming. The sample has some 1,900,000 clones, approximately 95% seen once. The clonotype was recovered from a man aged 18 to 35 in good health. The sequenced sample consisted of naive CD8+ T cells sorted from blood. This rearrangement joins TRBV27 to TRBJ2-7; D may be TRBD1 or TRBD2 (5 bases each). Here the CDR3 reads CASSPSEGPVSYEQYF. The CDR3 DNA sequence: TGTGCCAGCAGTCCCTCCGAGGGGCCTGTGTCCTACGAGCAGTACTTC.